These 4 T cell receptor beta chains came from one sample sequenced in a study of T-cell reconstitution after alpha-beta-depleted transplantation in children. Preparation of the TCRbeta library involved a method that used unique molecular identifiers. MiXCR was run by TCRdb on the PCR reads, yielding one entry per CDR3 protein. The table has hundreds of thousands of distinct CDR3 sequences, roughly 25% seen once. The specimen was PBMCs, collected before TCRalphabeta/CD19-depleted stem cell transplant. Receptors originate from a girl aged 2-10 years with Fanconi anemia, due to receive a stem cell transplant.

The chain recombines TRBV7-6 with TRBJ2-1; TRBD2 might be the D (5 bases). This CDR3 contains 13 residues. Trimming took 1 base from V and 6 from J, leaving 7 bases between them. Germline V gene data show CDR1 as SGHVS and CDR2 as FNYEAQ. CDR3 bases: TGTGCCAGCAGCTTAGGGACTGCCAATGAGCAGTTCTTC. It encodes CASSLGTANEQFF.

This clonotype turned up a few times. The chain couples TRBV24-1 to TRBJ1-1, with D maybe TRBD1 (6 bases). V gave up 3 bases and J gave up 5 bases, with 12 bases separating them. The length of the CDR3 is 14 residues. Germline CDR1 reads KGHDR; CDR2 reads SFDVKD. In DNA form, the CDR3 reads TGTGCCACCAGTGATCCGAAACAGGGAACTGAAGCTTTCTTT. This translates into CATSDPKQGTEAFF.

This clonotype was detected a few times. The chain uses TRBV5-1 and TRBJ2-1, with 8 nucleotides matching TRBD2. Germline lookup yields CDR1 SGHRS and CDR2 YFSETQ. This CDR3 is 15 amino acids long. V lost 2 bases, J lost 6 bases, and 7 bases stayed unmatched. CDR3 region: CASSLRTGGLNEQFF. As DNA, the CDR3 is TGCGCCAGCAGCTTACGCACGGGGGGGCTCAATGAGCAGTTCTTC.

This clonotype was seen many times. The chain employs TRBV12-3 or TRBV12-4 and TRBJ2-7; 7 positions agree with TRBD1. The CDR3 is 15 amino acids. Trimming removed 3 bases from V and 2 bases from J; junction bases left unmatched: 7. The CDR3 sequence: CASSLRTGTTYEQYF. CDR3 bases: TGTGCCAGCAGTTTGAGGACAGGTACGACCTACGAGCAGTACTTC.